This TCR beta chain was recorded in a study of shared clonotypes between healthy human individuals (dated by TCRdb to 2020 to 2021). About the study as a whole: The cohort comprised a couple of women and a few men aged 18 to 49 years. Per donor, three plates each were used for CD4 naive and CD4 memory, two for CD8 naive, and one for CD8 memory. Per donor, leukapheresis produced somewhere between about 0.94 and 8.9 billion PBMCs. Libraries were prepared and TCR repertoires were sequenced by different laboratories using diverse techniques, in order to increase sequencing depth and limit assay-specific biases. To estimate repertoire size and how much clonotypes are shared between individuals, the study performed deep sequencing of blood TCR repertoires from a few healthy adults. Points the paper makes about the study in general: Based on pairwise subsampling, the degree of clonotype sharing among donors was expected to be affected by sequencing depth. Compared with non-shared clonotypes, clonotypes shared by all four sorted-subset donors had higher generation probabilities. Sampling was limited to blood, and TCR repertoires in tissue likely differ from TCR repertoires in blood. Across a handful of donors, around 5.4% of naive CD4, approximately 4% of naive CD8, about 2.3% of memory CD4, and 0.3% to 0.45% of memory CD8 clonotypes were shared. Incomplete sequencing was indicated by rarefaction of sorted-subset datasets, despite the large sequencing depth. Because the study included a small number of donors, the genetic and exposure-history diversity represented was limited. Naive subsets generally had larger estimated clonotype richness than memory subsets did.

Using the deep immunoSEQ assay, multiplex PCR amplified TCR CDR3 regions from genomic DNA. Extracted genomic DNA from each cell subset was distributed evenly across all wells of several immunoSEQ 96-well plates, and each plate was treated as a replicate. For sorted subsets, each replicate PCR was loaded with 200 ng genomic DNA, equivalent to approximately 33,000 T cell genomes. Purified libraries were quantified with a Qubit 3.0 fluorometer, sized on a Bioanalyzer 2100, and re-quantified with the KAPA Library Quantification kit. A separate single-read 150-cycle Illumina NextSeq 550 flow cell was used to sequence each immunoSEQ 96-well plate. From the authors' description of their analysis: Because the immunoSEQ output included only junctional sequences and no quality scores, the filtering could not be the same as the filtering used for full-length reads. To assign V/J genes and CDR3, sequences were annotated using PyIR, a Python wrapper for IgBLAST v1.9, with IMGT germline references. Reads were removed for weak V/J assignments (E-value above 1e-6), missing CDR3, stop codons, out-of-frame junctions, or ambiguous translated residues. V3J clonotypes were defined as sequences sharing an identical inferred V gene, J gene, and CDR3 amino acid sequence. The percentage overlap between two repertoires was calculated by dividing the number of shared unique clonotypes by the size of the smaller repertoire. Repertoire richness was assessed with RTK rarefaction, the Chao1 estimator, and Recon v2.1 estimates of unobserved clonotypes. OLGA was used to compute generation probabilities for all TCRbeta clonotypes that the gDNA method yielded from a handful of donors. The table was pulled from immuneACCESS by TCRdb, which kept in-frame rearrangements only. Such tables lose some clones; where checked, under half of the loss comes from unresolved V genes, and the rest has no known cause. V and J calls and clone size are as listed in that table; D and trimming were resolved from the DNA. Recorded for this sample are roughly 1,500,000 clones; approximately 98% of them occurred a single time. The ten largest make up roughly 0.4% of the sample.

The CDR3 sequence holds 16 residues, the cysteine and phenylalanine included. Only the CDR3 part of the read is kept: 48 bases, read in frame from the first base. CDR1 is given as SGHTA and CDR2 as FQGNSA, both from the germline V gene. V and J are truncated by 5 bases and 6 bases respectively, leaving an intervening sequence of 20 bases. For this clone: The antigen it recognizes is unknown. It has no much larger one-base neighbor in the sample; base qualities were not kept.

The donors were healthy, HIV-negative adults with no recently reported acute infections or vaccinations. Only Caucasian adults living in Nashville, Tennessee, USA were represented among the donors. CD4+ T cells were enriched by magnetic negative selection; naive cells were then positively selected on CD45RA, and the negative fraction formed the memory subset. Blood was obtained by leukapheresis, after which PBMCs were separated by Ficoll-Histopaque density gradient centrifugation and cryopreserved in liquid nitrogen vapor phase. Purity and quantity of every magnetically sorted T cell population were checked by analytical flow cytometry. From each sorted fraction, genomic DNA was isolated and quantified by UV absorbance on a Nanodrop 2000c.

Recombination linked TRBV7-2 to TRBJ2-1; the D segment may tentatively be TRBD1 or TRBD2, each giving 5 matched bases. The sample consisted of naive CD4+ T cells sorted from blood. The sample's cell subset or site label is to be understood as: CD45RA+ positively selected. The TCR was taken from a man younger than 45 in good health. The nucleotide sequence reads TGTGCCAGCAGCCATGGGGCTCTTATCGAGGGCAATGAGCAGTTCTTC. Translated, it reads CASSHGALIEGNEQFF.